The rows below give T cell receptor beta chains drawn from one sample of a study of blood T cell repertoires in COVID-19. Only in-frame clones appear in the TCRdb table, and some are missing; sequencing was by immunoSEQ multiplex PCR. The data show about 200,000 clones, approximately 80% seen once. Source material: peripheral blood. The receptors stem from a human donor in a cohort sampled during active COVID-19. Both conserved end residues are part of each CDR3. Fields, in order: J gene, V gene, CDR3 protein.

>TRBJ2-3|TRBV6-5
CASELAATQYF
>TRBJ2-7|TRBV15
CATSRLKGDPYEQYF
>TRBJ2-7|TRBV6-6
CASSPRDRVRYEQYF
>TRBJ2-7|TRBV18
CASSRGQAPYEQYF
>TRBJ1-2|TRBV2
CASSEWTGEESYTF
>TRBJ2-7|TRBV27
CASSLWSGNEQYF
>TRBJ1-2|TRBV5-4
CASSPGRLEGGVYGYTF
>TRBJ1-1|TRBV9
CASSVEQGNTEAFF
>TRBJ2-7|TRBV27
CASSSPGQGRWEQYF
>TRBJ1-3|TRBV28
CASSPGTLGNTIYF
>TRBJ2-5|TRBV2
CASSPTSGQETQYF
>TRBJ2-5|TRBV19
CASHSLAEQETQYF
>TRBJ1-1|TRBV23-1
CASNDGGDTEAFF
>TRBJ2-7|TRBV11-3
CASSSQQGGEQYF
>TRBJ2-1|TRBV7-2
CASSWDRGGYEQFF
>TRBJ2-1|TRBV2
CASSETGGGDYNEQFF
>TRBJ2-1|TRBV3-1/TRBV3-2
CASSERAKKTEQFF
>TRBJ1-5|TRBV19
CASSSPGQGGGDQPQHF
>TRBJ1-4|TRBV19
CASSIGGASNEKLFF
>TRBJ2-1|TRBV7-9
CASRRTGGPYNEQFF
>TRBJ2-1|TRBV20-1
CSADSDNEQFF
>TRBJ2-5|TRBV9
CASSPGLGQETQYF
>TRBJ1-1|TRBV18
CASSSRTGLNTEAFF
>TRBJ2-1|TRBV12-5
CASGLEGVSSGREGNEQFF
>TRBJ2-2|TRBV29-1
CSVVQHMNTGELFF
>TRBJ1-1|TRBV13
CASSVHTGGHTEAFF
>TRBJ2-5|TRBV7-2
CASSLVTSGGETQYF
>TRBJ2-2|TRBV7-9
CASSRDRTNTGELFF
>TRBJ1-6|TRBV30
CAWSATRGNSPLHF
>TRBJ2-5|TRBV6-6
CASRSQPGQGYETQYF
>TRBJ1-1|TRBV3-1/TRBV3-2
CASSPRHETEAFF
>TRBJ1-6|TRBV7-2
CASSLGGSPLHF
>TRBJ2-3|TRBV9
CASSVLQSEGDTQYF
>TRBJ1-1|TRBV19
CASSLQGGVEAFF
>TRBJ1-2|TRBV28
CASSLGQAYGYTF
>TRBJ2-4|TRBV5-1
CASSSERGLRNIQYF
>TRBJ2-1|TRBV28
CASRFTRDRPSNEQFF
>TRBJ2-1|TRBV2
CASSGTGLSYNEQFF
>TRBJ2-1|TRBV5-1
CASSLKAGATYNEQFF
>TRBJ1-4|TRBV29-1
CSVEEGQGRKLFF
>TRBJ2-1|TRBV7-3
CASSGRDSDYNEQFF
>TRBJ2-3|TRBV19
CASSYELANTDTQYF
>TRBJ1-1|TRBV7-9
CASSSGGDRDTEAFF
>TRBJ1-1|TRBV5-8
CASSWYRGDTEAFF